One and the same sample provided the 3 T cell receptor beta chains below, sequenced in a study of cytomegalovirus exposure and HLA in healthy donors. PCR involved 60 Vbeta and 13 Jbeta primers. This table comes from immunoSEQ multiplex PCR, and its TCRdb copy is limited to in-frame clones, with some not included. The sample carries approximately 220,000 clones, about 80% recorded once. The sequenced sample was PBMCs. All receptors derive from a man aged 18 to 29 in good health and CMV-seronegative.

This chain uses TRBV28 with TRBJ1-2; D unclear. The germline CDR1 and CDR2 sequences are MDHEN and SYDVKM. Trimming left V 5 bases short and J 6 bases short, with 19 bases between. The CDR3 is 15 amino acids. The CDR3 DNA reads as TGTGCCAGCAGTCCGGTTTCGAGGGATGGGCATGGCTACACCTTC. It yields the protein CASSPVSRDGHGYTF.

The chain carries TRBV5-1 and TRBJ2-5; a weak D match, TRBD1 (6 bases). Near its end, the DNA agrees better with TRBJ2-7, so the J call may be wrong. Germline values: CDR1 SGHRS, CDR2 YFSETQ. CDR3 length equals 12 residues. The CDR3 DNA follows: TGCGCCAGCAGCAAAAACAGGGACGAGCAGTACTTC. Its translation: CASSKNRDEQYF.

For this clone: Relative to the germline gene, one junction end is altered; a read error may explain this. The J gene is TRBJ2-1, the V gene TRBV6-4; the match to TRBD2 covers 13 bases. The germline gives CDR1 MRHNA, CDR2 SNTAGT. The CDR3 has 15 residues. As DNA, the CDR3 is TGTGCCAGCAGTGACAATACCGGGACTAGCGGGAAGAAGGTCTTC. Its protein is CASSDNTGTSGKKVF.